The source of this T cell receptor (beta chain) is a study of OX40 agonist ivuxolimab in advanced cancers. Measured with immunoSEQ multiplex PCR; TCRdb has only the in-frame clones, and not every one. The sample has roughly 30,000 clones, 80% to 90% seen once. V dropped 1 base and J dropped 2 bases, with 16 bases sitting between them. The CDR3 has 17 residues. Germline assignment: CDR1 SGHDN and CDR2 FVKESK. Blood samples were obtained at baseline, cycle 4 day 1, and cycle 7 day 1. This clonotype was sampled from an adult with an advanced solid tumor such as melanoma, head and neck, liver or kidney cancer. J is TRBJ2-3 and V is TRBV14; the D is unclear. The specimen comprised CD4+ or CD8+ T cells sorted from blood, sampled in a trial of the OX40 agonist ivuxolimab. CDR3 bases: TGTGCCAGCAGCCAAGTCGGCCAGGTCTATCCCACAGATACGCAGTATTTT. It yields the protein CASSQVGQVYPTDTQYF.